The sequence of this TCR beta chain was determined in a study of T cell clonality in common variable immunodeficiency. Overall study results and limits: Fewer TCRbeta clones were shared among CVID subjects than controls.

Equal genomic DNA amounts from CVID and control samples were sequenced. Assay used: immunoSEQ multiplex PCR; TCRdb lists only in-frame clones, some missing. The sample lists under 50,000 clones, none appearing once, the ten largest making up approximately 0.68%. The ends lost 6 bases at V and 0 bases at J; junction bases unmatched: 5. The CDR3 is 14 amino acids. Germline CDR1 is SNHLY and CDR2 is FYNNEI. This clone was seen ten or more times. Its antigen is unknown. Read data end 3 residues before the CDR3 end; the end is taken from the germline J gene. The genes are TRBV2 and TRBJ2-7; TRBD1 matches 7 bases. This sequence originates from a person between 18 and 70 years old in good health. Input material: peripheral blood mononuclear cells. This CDR3 reads CASRTTGLSYEQYF. Incomplete CDR3 DNA: TGTGCCAGCAGAACGACAGGGCTCTCCTACGAG.